This is a list of T cell receptor beta chains from one sample in a study of naive and memory T cell subsets. TCRdb redid the calling of the 5' RACE reads with MiXCR, one entry per CDR3 protein. The repertoire holds roughly 62,000 distinct CDR3 sequences, with 5.5% to 8.5% as singletons. These receptors came from a male donor in good health. The CDR3 runs from the conserved cysteine through the conserved F or W. The D gene is left open where the match is weak. Size is stated for part of the rows, as once, few or many counts, or as a class when the clone is expanded.

CDR3	DNA	D	J	size	V
CASSHAGGHNEQFF	TGTGCCAGCAGCCATGCGGGAGGGCACAATGAGCAGTTCTTC	TRBD2	TRBJ2-1	many	TRBV3-1
CSARDQPEGNNEQYF	TGCAGTGCTAGAGATCAACCAGAGGGGAACAACGAGCAGTACTTC	.	TRBJ2-7	few	TRBV20-1
CSSRQGRDEQYF	TGCAGCTCCCGACAGGGACGAGACGAGCAGTACTTC	TRBD1	TRBJ2-7	many	TRBV29-1
CASSWTGLAGEQQYF	TGTGCCAGCAGCTGGACCGGACTAGCGGGAGAACAGCAGTACTTC	TRBD2	TRBJ2-7	many	TRBV5-6
CASILMAGSSGNTIYF	TGTGCCAGCATCCTAATGGCAGGTAGCTCTGGAAACACCATATATTTT	.	TRBJ1-3	many	TRBV6-1
CASSPAVNSPLHF	TGTGCCAGCAGTCCTGCAGTAAATTCACCCCTCCACTTT	.	TRBJ1-6	many	TRBV7-7
CASSPQESGGQSLNTEAFF	TGTGCCAGCAGCCCCCAAGAATCAGGGGGCCAAAGCTTGAACACTGAAGCTTTCTTT	TRBD1	TRBJ1-1	many	TRBV4-2
CASSFLAEAYNEQFF	TGCGCCAGCAGCTTTCTAGCGGAGGCTTACAATGAGCAGTTCTTC	TRBD2	TRBJ2-1	many	TRBV5-1
CASSESLGSQPQHF	TGTGCCAGCAGTGAATCGCTCGGCAGTCAGCCCCAGCATTTT	.	TRBJ1-5	.	TRBV6-1
CATRGAGKTQYF	TGTGCCACCCGGGGCGCTGGAAAGACCCAGTACTTC	.	TRBJ2-5	many	TRBV3-1
CASSPTPYNEQFF	TGTGCCAGCAGCCCTACACCGTACAATGAGCAGTTCTTC	.	TRBJ2-1	few	TRBV27
CASSGLTVANTEAFF	TGTGCCAGCAGTGGATTGACAGTGGCGAACACTGAAGCTTTCTTT	.	TRBJ1-1	few	TRBV28
CASSPLNPRTSGGPYTDTQYF	TGTGCCAGCAGCCCCCTGAACCCCCGGACTAGCGGGGGACCCTACACAGATACGCAGTATTTT	TRBD2	TRBJ2-3	.	TRBV7-9
CSARGRGLPTNGYTF	TGCAGTGCTAGAGGAAGGGGCCTCCCTACTAATGGCTACACCTTC	.	TRBJ1-2	many	TRBV20-1
CASSQPGQGTYEQYF	TGCGCCAGCAGCCAGCCCGGACAGGGAACCTACGAGCAGTACTTC	TRBD1	TRBJ2-7	many	TRBV4-1
CASNQQTGGVYEQYF	TGTGCCAGCAACCAACAGACAGGAGGGGTCTACGAGCAGTACTTC	.	TRBJ2-7	.	TRBV6-1
CASSLEGGDQPQHF	TGCGCCAGCAGCTTGGAGGGAGGAGATCAGCCCCAGCATTTT	.	TRBJ1-5	few	TRBV5-1
CASRRTGYEQYF	TGTGCCAGCAGACGGACCGGATACGAGCAGTACTTC	.	TRBJ2-7	many	TRBV6-2/TRBV6-3
CASIENPGTGNTGELFF	TGCGCCAGCATCGAAAACCCCGGGACAGGGAACACCGGGGAGCTGTTTTTT	TRBD1	TRBJ2-2	many	TRBV5-1
CASSRQVQETQYF	TGTGCCAGCAGCCGACAGGTTCAAGAGACCCAGTACTTC	.	TRBJ2-5	many	TRBV25-1
CASKVGTSFTGELFF	TGTGCCAGCAAAGTTGGGACTAGCTTCACCGGGGAGCTGTTTTTT	TRBD2	TRBJ2-2	few	TRBV3-1
CSVGRTYEQYF	TGCAGCGTTGGCAGGACCTACGAGCAGTACTTC	.	TRBJ2-7	few	TRBV29-1
CSAYPSGGEQYF	TGCAGTGCCTACCCGTCCGGTGGCGAGCAGTACTTC	.	TRBJ2-7	many	TRBV20-1
CATSDADSTGELFF	TGTGCCACCAGTGATGCCGACAGCACCGGGGAGCTGTTTTTT	.	TRBJ2-2	many	TRBV24-1
CASSWEPSGISYNEQFF	TGCGCCAGCAGCTGGGAACCTAGCGGGATTTCCTACAATGAGCAGTTCTTC	TRBD2	TRBJ2-1	many	TRBV5-1
CASSSGGTGSAGRQYF	TGTGCCAGCAGCTCAGGCGGGACAGGGTCGGCGGGGAGGCAGTACTTC	TRBD1	TRBJ2-7	many	TRBV7-2
CASSQLWTSANEQFF	TGTGCCAGCAGCCAACTGTGGACTAGCGCGAATGAGCAGTTCTTC	TRBD2	TRBJ2-1	.	TRBV7-2
CASGRDTQYF	TGTGCCAGCGGGAGAGATACGCAGTATTTT	.	TRBJ2-3	few	TRBV12-3/TRBV12-4
CSVVLAGGLYNEQFF	TGCAGCGTTGTGCTAGCGGGAGGCCTATACAATGAGCAGTTCTTC	TRBD2	TRBJ2-1	.	TRBV29-1
CASSLIFNEQFF	TGTGCCAGCAGCTTAATTTTCAATGAGCAGTTCTTC	.	TRBJ2-1	many	TRBV7-9
CASSFGQGTHEQYF	TGTGCCAGCAGCTTCGGACAGGGGACCCACGAGCAGTACTTC	TRBD1	TRBJ2-7	.	TRBV5-4
CASSSYEQYF	TGTGCCAGCAGCAGTTACGAGCAGTACTTC	.	TRBJ2-7	few	TRBV21-1
CASSPYSGMGETQYF	TGTGCCAGTAGTCCTTATAGCGGGATGGGGGAGACCCAGTACTTC	TRBD2	TRBJ2-5	.	TRBV19
CASSSDSSSSEAFF	TGTGCCAGCAGCTCAGACAGTTCCTCCTCTGAAGCTTTCTTT	.	TRBJ1-1	many	TRBV2
CSVADRDNSPLHF	TGCAGCGTTGCGGACCGGGACAACTCACCCCTCCACTTT	.	TRBJ1-6	many	TRBV29-1
CSAHSVDRGTYNEQFF	TGCAGTGCGCACAGCGTCGACAGGGGGACCTACAATGAGCAGTTCTTC	TRBD1	TRBJ2-1	few	TRBV20-1
CASSEQRELTGELFF	TGTGCCAGCAGTGAACAGCGGGAGTTAACCGGGGAGCTGTTTTTT	TRBD2	TRBJ2-2	few	TRBV2
CASSISGYSNQPQHF	TGTGCCAGTAGTATATCGGGTTATAGCAATCAGCCCCAGCATTTT	.	TRBJ1-5	few	TRBV19
CASRGLLAGGNTQYF	TGTGCCAGCAGGGGTTTACTAGCGGGAGGGAATACGCAGTATTTT	TRBD2	TRBJ2-3	few	TRBV27
CASSSAWGVPEGIQYF	TGTGCCAGCAGTTCCGCCTGGGGAGTCCCCGAGGGCATTCAGTACTTC	.	TRBJ2-4	few	TRBV6-5
CASSKEGLWTGTNTGELFF	TGTGCCAGCAGCAAAGAGGGATTATGGACAGGGACGAACACCGGGGAGCTGTTTTTT	.	TRBJ2-2	few	TRBV21-1
CASSQIGGGADTQYF	TGTGCCAGCAGCCAAATTGGCGGGGGGGCAGATACGCAGTATTTT	TRBD2	TRBJ2-3	many	TRBV2
CSASWRGETQYF	TGCAGTGCTAGTTGGAGGGGTGAGACCCAGTACTTC	.	TRBJ2-5	.	TRBV20-1
CASSLSMGGQDTQYF	TGTGCCAGCAGTCTCTCCATGGGGGGGCAAGATACGCAGTATTTT	.	TRBJ2-3	few	TRBV12-3/TRBV12-4
CASSQRGTSDTQYF	TGTGCCAGCAGCCAAAGGGGGACCTCGGATACGCAGTATTTT	.	TRBJ2-3	few	TRBV7-9
CASRSTGVRGGALRNEQFF	TGTGCCAGCAGAAGCACAGGGGTACGTGGGGGGGCACTGAGAAATGAGCAGTTCTTC	.	TRBJ2-1	many	TRBV6-4
CASSFRPTGGAPGNTIYF	TGTGCCAGCAGCTTTAGGCCAACGGGGGGGGCGCCTGGAAACACCATATATTTT	.	TRBJ1-3	few	TRBV13
CASQKGIVVGANTEAFF	TGTGCCAGTCAAAAGGGGATAGTTGTGGGGGCGAACACTGAAGCTTTCTTT	.	TRBJ1-1	few	TRBV19
CASSETSGLSYEQYF	TGCGCCAGCAGTGAGACTAGCGGATTATCCTACGAGCAGTACTTC	TRBD2	TRBJ2-7	many	TRBV10-1
CASKNQGAAGNSPLHF	TGTGCCAGCAAGAACCAGGGGGCTGCCGGTAATTCACCCCTCCACTTT	TRBD1	TRBJ1-6	few	TRBV7-9